Shown below are 3 T cell receptor beta chains from a single sample sequenced in a study of T-cell reconstitution after alpha-beta-depleted transplantation in children. Library preparation (for TCRbeta) was performed with unique molecular identifiers. TCRdb re-called the PCR reads through MiXCR, storing one row per CDR3 protein. The sample consists of over 70,000 distinct CDR3 sequences, 7.5% to 9.5% of them appearing once. Sample: PBMCs from the stem cell graft donor, taken from the stem cell graft. The receptor source for this set is a human donor who donated a stem cell graft to a child with congenital amegakaryocytic thrombocytopenia.

To note about this clonotype: This may arise from a read error, as a much more abundant clone is one base away. The V gene is TRBV2, the J gene TRBJ1-5; 9 bases agree with TRBD1. With V trimmed by 5 bases and J by 9 bases, 8 bases remained unmatched. Germline V gene lookup returns CDR1 SNHLY and CDR2 FYNNEI. The CDR3 contains 14 residues. The CDR3 region is CASSLQGARPPQHF. CDR3 sequence (DNA): TGTGCCAGCAGTCTACAGGGGGCAAGGCCGCCCCAGCATTTT.

This clonotype was recorded a few times. This could be a read error, since a much larger clone is one nucleotide away. V is TRBV7-2 and J is TRBJ2-6; D unresolved. The germline V gene has CDR1 SGHTA and CDR2 FQGNSA. The CDR3 length is 13 residues. CDR3 sequence: CASSPSWANGLTF. Written as DNA, the CDR3 is TGTGCCAGCAGCCCCTCCTGGGCCAACGGCCTGACTTTC.

This clonotype was observed many times. The chain couples TRBV11-3 to TRBJ2-3; 8 nucleotides match TRBD2. The V segment lost 5 bases and the J segment 5 bases; nucleotides outside the gene matches: 12. This CDR3 spans 16 amino acids. CDR1 is SGHNT and CDR2 is YENEEA in the germline V gene. The CDR3 region has the DNA TGTGCCAGCAGCGCGAGGAGCGGGGGTGGCGGAGATACGCAGTATTTT. This sequence encodes CASSARSGGGGDTQYF.